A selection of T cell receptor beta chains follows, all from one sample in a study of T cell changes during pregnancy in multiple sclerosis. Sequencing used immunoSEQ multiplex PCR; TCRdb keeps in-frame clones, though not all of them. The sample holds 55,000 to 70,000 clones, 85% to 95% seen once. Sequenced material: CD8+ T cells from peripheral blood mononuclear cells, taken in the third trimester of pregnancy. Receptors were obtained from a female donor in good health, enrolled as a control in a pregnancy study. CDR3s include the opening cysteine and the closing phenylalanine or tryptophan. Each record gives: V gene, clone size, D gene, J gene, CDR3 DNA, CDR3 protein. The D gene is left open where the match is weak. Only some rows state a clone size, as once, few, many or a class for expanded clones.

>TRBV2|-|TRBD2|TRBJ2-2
TGTGCCAGCAGTGAAGAGCGGGGGGCGAACACCGGGGAGCTGTTTTTT
CASSEERGANTGELFF
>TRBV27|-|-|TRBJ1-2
TGTGCCAGCAGTTTATCGCAGGGACACCTCTATGGCTACACCTTC
CASSLSQGHLYGYTF
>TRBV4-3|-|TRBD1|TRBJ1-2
TGCGCCAGCAGCCAGGGTATCCGGGACAGCTATGGCTACACCTTC
CASSQGIRDSYGYTF
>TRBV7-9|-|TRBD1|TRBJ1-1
TGTGCCAGCAGCTTCCCGGACAGGGTTAACACTGAAGCTTTCTTT
CASSFPDRVNTEAFF
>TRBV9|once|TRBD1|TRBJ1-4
TGTGCCAGCAGCGCCGGGACAGGGACTAATGAAAAACTGTTTTTT
CASSAGTGTNEKLFF
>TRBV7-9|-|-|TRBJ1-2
TGTGCCAGCAGCTTAGTTCAAACCGGGACAACCTATGGCTACACCTTC
CASSLVQTGTTYGYTF
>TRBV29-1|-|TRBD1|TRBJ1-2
TGCAGCGTTGAAGGGTGGCAGGGGGCCTATGGCTACACCTTC
CSVEGWQGAYGYTF
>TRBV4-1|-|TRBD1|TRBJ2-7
TGCGCCAGCAGCCAGCGACAGGGGGCGAGCTACGAGCAGTACTTC
CASSQRQGASYEQYF
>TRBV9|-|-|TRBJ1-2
TGTGCCAGCAGCCCCCGCCCGGACAACATTCAAACAGGGGGCTACACCTTC
CASSPRPDNIQTGGYTF
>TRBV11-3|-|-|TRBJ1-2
TGTGCCAGCAGCTTGGGGCTAGGGGACTACTATGGCTACACCTTC
CASSLGLGDYYGYTF
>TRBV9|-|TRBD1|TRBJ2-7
TGTGCCAGCAGCGTACTCGGGACAGGGGCCTACGAGCAGTACTTC
CASSVLGTGAYEQYF
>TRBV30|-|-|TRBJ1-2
TGTGCCTGGAGCGGGGGGGGAGGGGACTGGAGAACCTTC
CAWSGGGGDWRTF
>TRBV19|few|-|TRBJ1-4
TGTGCCAGTACCGACGAGGTCCTTAATGAAAAACTGTTTTTT
CASTDEVLNEKLFF
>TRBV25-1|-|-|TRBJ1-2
TGTGCCAGCAGTGAATCGGCAGGAGGCTATGGCTACACCTTC
CASSESAGGYGYTF
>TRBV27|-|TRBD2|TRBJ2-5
TGTGCCAGCAGTTTATCCCCCAGCGGGAGTCAAGAGACCCAGTACTTC
CASSLSPSGSQETQYF
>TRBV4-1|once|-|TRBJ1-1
TGCGCCAGCAGCCAAGTTCTCAGGGGCGGGACTGAAGCTTTCTTT
CASSQVLRGGTEAFF
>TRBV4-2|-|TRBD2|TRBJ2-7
TGTGCCAGCAGCTTTCGACTAGCCCCCTCCTACGAGCAGTACTTC
CASSFRLAPSYEQYF
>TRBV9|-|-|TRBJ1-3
TGTGCCAGCAGCGTAGATTCACAAGTTGGCAGGCCTGGAAACACCATATATTTT
CASSVDSQVGRPGNTIYF
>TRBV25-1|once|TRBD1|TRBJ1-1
TGTGCCAGCACCATGACAGGGGGCAGTGGAGAAGCTTTCTTT
CASTMTGGSGEAFF
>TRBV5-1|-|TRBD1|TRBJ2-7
TGCGCCAGCAGCTTGGGGTGGGACAGGGAGGAGCAGTACTTC
CASSLGWDREEQYF